Presented here are 13 T cell receptor beta chains from one specimen sequenced in a study of blood T cells in healthy people across ages. It was with a sample-barcoded 5' primer and a J-beta primer mix that a second PCR of about 6 to 12 cycles was run. MiXCR was run by TCRdb on the 5' RACE reads, yielding one entry per CDR3 protein. The data show hundreds of thousands of distinct CDR3 sequences, 25% to 30% seen once. The material sequenced was blood. The source is a woman aged 70-85 years in good health.

V and J are TRBV11-2 and TRBJ1-1; D not resolved. Trimming removed 2 bases at V and 5 bases at J, with 9 bases between. The CDR3 is 13 residues long. The germline V gene has CDR1 SGHAT and CDR2 FQNNGV. The CDR3 sequence is CASSLLRETEAFF. CDR3 nucleotides: TGTGCCAGCAGCTTACTGCGGGAAACTGAAGCTTTCTTT.

This clonotype was detected only a few times. The rearrangement uses TRBV7-8 and TRBJ1-3; D perhaps matches TRBD1 (6 bases). The length of the CDR3 is 13 residues. Trimming took off 5 bases at V and 7 bases at J, with 12 bases between the two ends. Germline lookup yields CDR1 SGHVS and CDR2 FQNEAQ. CDR3 nucleotide sequence: TGTGCCAGCAGCCTTAACAGGGTGAACACCATATATTTT. Protein: CASSLNRVNTIYF.

The chain has TRBV19 and TRBJ2-1, with D possibly being TRBD2 (6 bases). The ends were cut back, 4 bases at V and 2 bases at J, with 12 bases in the middle. This CDR3 comprises 15 residues. Germline values: CDR1 LNHDA, CDR2 SQIVND (reference sequence). CDR3 DNA: TGTGCCAGTAGTAGGGCCGGGACTCCCTACAATGAGCAGTTCTTC. Translation: CASSRAGTPYNEQFF. The full variable domain, with the rest looked up from reference TRBV19 and TRBJ2-1, is DGGITQSPKYLFRKEGQNVTLSCEQNLNHDAMYWYRQDPGQGLRLIYYSQIVNDFQKGDIAEGYSVSREKKESFPLTVTSAQKNPTAFYLCASSRAGTPYNEQFFGPGTRLTVL.

In its sample, this clonotype was seen once. The genes are TRBV4-3 and TRBJ2-5; 7 nucleotides align to TRBD1. The J call could be wrong; TRBJ2-7 is a better fit for the DNA end. CDR3 size: 15 residues. Germline loops: CDR1 LGHNA, CDR2 YSLEER. Here the CDR3 DNA reads TGCGCCAGCAGCCAAGAACAGGGGTGGATCTACGAGCAGTACTTC. Residues: CASSQEQGWIYEQYF.

The rearrangement links TRBV6-1 to TRBJ1-2; D is undetermined. The CDR3 covers 16 residues. The germline gives CDR1 MNHNS, CDR2 SASEGT. V gave up 2 bases and J gave up 2 bases, with 15 bases separating them. For the CDR3, the DNA is TGTGCCAGCAGTGAAAAAGCCAACTCAGCGAACTATGGCTACACCTTC. This encodes CASSEKANSANYGYTF.

The chain employs TRBV18 and TRBJ2-4; tentatively, D is TRBD1 (6 bases). Looked up from germline, CDR1 is KGHSH and CDR2 is LQKENI. CDR3 length: 15 residues. The V end was cut by 5 bases, the J end by 1 base, with 12 bases between. CDR3 protein: CASSSDRIAKNIQYF. In DNA form, the CDR3 reads TGTGCCAGCTCATCCGACAGGATCGCCAAAAACATTCAGTACTTC.

This clonotype was picked up a small number of times. This chain links TRBV5-1 with TRBJ2-5, with D possibly being TRBD1 (6 bases). The germline CDR1 and CDR2 sequences are SGHRS and YFSETQ. This CDR3 region has 14 residues. The V end lost 3 bases, the J end lost 4 bases, and 13 bases lay between the germline ends. The CDR3 DNA reads as TGCGCCAGCAGCTACACAGGGACCCTAGAGACCCAGTACTTC. Its protein is CASSYTGTLETQYF.

This chain links TRBV7-2 with TRBJ2-1; the D is unclear. The germline V gene encodes CDR1 SGHTA and CDR2 FQGNSA. The CDR3 length is 11 residues. The V end lost 5 bases, the J end lost 6 bases, and 5 bases lay between the germline ends. The CDR3 is CASSVGNEQFF. DNA of the CDR3: TGTGCCAGCAGCGTAGGCAATGAGCAGTTCTTC.

This clonotype was detected a few times. The chain joins TRBV9 to TRBJ1-1; D remains ambiguous. Trimming took 0 bases from V and 0 from J, leaving 9 bases between them. The CDR3 loop spans 15 amino acids. Per germline, CDR1 SGDLS and CDR2 YYNGEE. The CDR3 loop reads CASSVVSGLNTEAFF. The CDR3 bases are TGTGCCAGCAGCGTAGTATCCGGGCTGAACACTGAAGCTTTCTTT.

Ten or more counts support this clonotype. The J gene is TRBJ2-7, the V gene TRBV28, with D tentatively TRBD2 (5 bases). CDR1 and CDR2 from the germline V gene are MDHEN and SYDVKM. Trimming pared 7 bases from V and 6 bases from J, leaving 16 bases between. This CDR3 spans 13 amino acids. Written as DNA, the CDR3 is TGTGCCAGCAATAAAGAGGGCGCCATCGAGCAGTACTTC. It translates to CASNKEGAIEQYF.

A remark on this clonotype: The junction shows a germline mismatch at one end, possibly a read error. The chain has TRBV7-2 and TRBJ2-2; 10 nucleotides match TRBD2. Germline CDR1 and CDR2: SGHTA and FQGNSA. The length of the CDR3 is 16 residues. For the CDR3, the DNA is TGTGCCAGCAGCTTAACTAGCGGGAAGAACACCGGGGAGCCGTTTTTT. The encoded protein is CASSLTSGKNTGEPFF.

The chain has TRBV20-1 and TRBJ2-5; TRBD2 is a possible D gene (5 bases). The DNA end is more similar to TRBJ2-7, so the J call may be wrong. Per germline, CDR1 DFQATT and CDR2 SNEGSKA (reference sequence). The CDR3 runs to 15 residues. The CDR3 is CSARAPGEPFYEQYF. As DNA, the CDR3 is TGCAGTGCTAGAGCCCCCGGGGAGCCCTTCTACGAGCAGTACTTC.

This clonotype was seen a few times. The chain uses TRBV29-1 and TRBJ2-1, with a tentative D call TRBD1 (5 bases). The CDR3 has 13 amino acids. V was cut by 1 base and J by 9 bases, with 13 bases left in between. Per the germline V gene, CDR1 is SQVTM and CDR2 is ANQGSEA. CDR3 nucleotides: TGCAGCGTTGAAGGTAGGGGCCCGGGTGAGCAGTTCTTC. Translating gives CSVEGRGPGEQFF.